The 6 T cell receptor beta chains below all came from one sample that was sequenced in a study of regulatory T cells in long-lasting Graves disease. Documented time point: newly diagnosed GD, antithyroid drugs for less than 3 months. Scientists built the TCR library using RNA that was extracted from PBMCs. Library construction for TCR beta used iRepertoire HTBI primers and Arm-PCR of CDR3 regions. TCRdb reprocessed the multiplex PCR reads with MiXCR, giving one entry per CDR3 protein. The data show fewer than 350,000 distinct CDR3 sequences, more than 15% seen once. This specimen was peripheral blood mononuclear cells (PBMCs), taken at new diagnosis, from a patient treated with antithyroid drugs. These TCRs come from a female donor with Graves disease.

The gene calls are TRBV29-1 and TRBJ2-7; D unresolved. The CDR3 is made up of 11 amino acids. V was pared by 4 bases and J by 3 bases, with 7 bases between. The germline V gene encodes CDR1 SQVTM and CDR2 ANQGSEA. The CDR3 DNA is TGCAGCGTTGTCGTTTTCTACGAGCAGTACTTC. It yields the protein CSVVVFYEQYF.

This clonotype was observed a handful of times. The chain carries TRBV18 and TRBJ2-5, with unresolved D. The DNA end favors TRBJ2-1, so the J call may be wrong. The germline gives CDR1 KGHSH, CDR2 LQKENI. This CDR3 is 11 amino acids long. The DNA of the CDR3 is TGTGCCAGCTCACGCCAAGAGACCCAGTTCTTC. Protein: CASSRQETQFF.

This clonotype has at least ten counts. The chain carries TRBV6-7 and TRBJ2-7; D is uncertain. TRBV6-7 is known as an ORF, though its function is uncertain. The CDR3 is made up of 11 amino acids. V lost 7 bases to trimming and J lost 4 bases, with 8 bases between them. CDR3 region: CASTEAYEQYF. The CDR3 nucleotides read TGTGCCAGCACCGAAGCATACGAGCAGTACTTC.

As regards this clonotype: One base away lies a much larger clone, so this may be a sequencing read error. The chain is built from TRBV6-1 and TRBJ2-5, with 12 bases aligning to TRBD1. Germline CDR1 is MNHNS and CDR2 is SASEGT. V was pared by 10 bases and J by 9 bases, with 21 bases of the junction left unmatched. This CDR3 is 17 amino acids long. The DNA of the CDR3 is TGTGCCACCGTTGATCTTTGGGGACAGGGGGCGCGGGAGGCCCAGTACTTC. It codes for CATVDLWGQGAREAQYF.

At least ten counts were recorded for this clonotype. The chain couples TRBV19 to TRBJ1-2; D might be TRBD1 (5 bases). V was clipped by 5 bases and J by 4 bases, with 20 bases between them. The germline V gene has CDR1 LNHDA and CDR2 SQIVND (reference sequence). CDR3 size: 16 residues. The CDR3 loop is CASSPNPTGGGYGYTF. The CDR3 DNA follows: TGTGCCAGTAGTCCGAACCCGACGGGGGGTGGCTATGGCTACACCTTC.

In its sample, this clonotype was seen many times. CDR3 nucleotides: TGTGCCAGCAGTTTACTAGCGGGAGTGGCGTATGAGCAGTTCTTC. It specifies CASSLLAGVAYEQFF. The V gene is TRBV28, the J gene TRBJ2-1; 10 positions match TRBD2. The trim removed 2 bases at V and 8 bases at J, leaving 6 bases unmatched. The CDR3 runs to 15 residues. Germline loops: CDR1 MDHEN, CDR2 SYDVKM.